Listed below are T cell receptor beta chains from one sample, sequenced in a study of control samples from healthy donors and cancer patients. Clones were read by immunoSEQ multiplex PCR, and TCRdb kept only the in-frame ones, dropping some. The sample has just over 150,000 clones; 85% to 95% are singletons. The sequenced sample was blood. The receptors stem from a woman in her forties in good health. CDR3s include the opening cysteine and the closing phenylalanine or tryptophan. D genes are given only for firm matches. Rows give clone size only sometimes, using once, few, many, or a class for an expanded clone.

D: NA
V: TRBV6-4
J: TRBJ1-1
size: NA
CDR3: CASSEAAFPLGMAFF

D: TRBD1
V: TRBV9
J: TRBJ1-3
size: NA
CDR3: CASSDTGGFGTIYF

D: NA
V: TRBV6-5
J: TRBJ1-1
size: NA
CDR3: CASRSGVITEAFF

D: NA
V: TRBV27
J: TRBJ1-3
size: NA
CDR3: CASSSRRGISGNTIYF

D: TRBD1
V: TRBV9
J: TRBJ1-3
size: NA
CDR3: CASSVGQGAQSGNTIYF

D: TRBD2
V: TRBV11-3
J: TRBJ2-5
size: NA
CDR3: CASSSGLAGGQETQYF

D: TRBD1
V: TRBV9
J: TRBJ1-3
size: NA
CDR3: CASSLHHGTGRNTIYF

D: TRBD1
V: TRBV7-2
J: TRBJ1-6
size: NA
CDR3: CASSLAGRGNSPLHF

D: TRBD2
V: TRBV7-6
J: TRBJ2-7
size: NA
CDR3: CASSLDRGSSYEQYF

D: NA
V: TRBV28
J: TRBJ1-1
size: NA
CDR3: CASSSGDTEAFF

D: NA
V: TRBV7-8
J: TRBJ1-2
size: NA
CDR3: CASSSDRFNYGYTF

D: NA
V: TRBV25-1
J: TRBJ1-3
size: NA
CDR3: CASSEGRTGNTIYF

D: NA
V: TRBV6-5
J: TRBJ1-3
size: NA
CDR3: CASSPNHSSGNTIYF

D: NA
V: TRBV7-2
J: TRBJ2-1
size: NA
CDR3: CASSLSVGVTEQFF

D: TRBD1
V: TRBV6-5
J: TRBJ2-2
size: NA
CDR3: CASSRTGGVIGELFF

D: NA
V: TRBV19
J: TRBJ2-7
size: once
CDR3: CATAQFDTSYEQYF

D: TRBD1
V: TRBV18
J: TRBJ2-5
size: NA
CDR3: CASSFRDRVLGKETQYF

D: TRBD2
V: TRBV29-1
J: TRBJ2-2
size: NA
CDR3: CSVEWTSGRIAGELFF

D: NA
V: TRBV9
J: TRBJ1-5
size: NA
CDR3: CASSARGSNQPQHF

D: NA
V: TRBV10-3
J: TRBJ2-1
size: NA
CDR3: CAIRSDTYNEQFF

D: TRBD1
V: TRBV6-5
J: TRBJ1-2
size: NA
CDR3: CASRGDRGLGGYTF

D: NA
V: TRBV27
J: TRBJ2-7
size: NA
CDR3: CASSLHFSGGSYEQYF

D: NA
V: TRBV2
J: TRBJ1-1
size: NA
CDR3: CASSEAGRAEAFF

D: NA
V: TRBV7-2
J: TRBJ1-1
size: NA
CDR3: CASSLTGVNTEAFF

D: NA
V: TRBV7-2
J: TRBJ1-2
size: NA
CDR3: CASSLPQGMGGYTF

D: NA
V: TRBV15
J: TRBJ2-3
size: NA
CDR3: CATSRDRGDTQYF

D: NA
V: TRBV7-2
J: TRBJ2-5
size: NA
CDR3: CASSTTGFRQETQYF

D: TRBD1
V: TRBV27
J: TRBJ1-1
size: NA
CDR3: CASSLTGANTEAFF

D: NA
V: TRBV5-6
J: TRBJ1-5
size: NA
CDR3: CASSPGLFSNQPQHF

D: TRBD2
V: TRBV7-2
J: TRBJ2-3
size: NA
CDR3: CASSPQRLAGGADTQYF

D: NA
V: TRBV7-9
J: TRBJ2-1
size: NA
CDR3: CASSLALYNEQFF

D: NA
V: TRBV7-2
J: TRBJ1-2
size: once
CDR3: CASSLDNNYGYTF

D: NA
V: TRBV5-1
J: TRBJ2-1
size: NA
CDR3: CASSSFYYEQFF

D: NA
V: TRBV6-6
J: TRBJ1-2
size: NA
CDR3: CASSYSLGNYGYTF

D: NA
V: TRBV9
J: TRBJ2-5
size: NA
CDR3: CASSVDQSTGEAQYF

D: NA
V: TRBV2
J: TRBJ2-3
size: NA
CDR3: CAARGLLTQYF

D: NA
V: TRBV30
J: TRBJ1-3
size: NA
CDR3: CAWSSDSGNTIYF

D: NA
V: TRBV25-1
J: TRBJ1-2
size: once
CDR3: CASSEGGADNYGYTF

D: NA
V: TRBV10-1
J: TRBJ1-6
size: few
CDR3: CASSARWNSPLHF